The next 2 T cell receptor beta chains were all read from a single sample in a study of blood T cell repertoires in COVID-19. The table came from immunoSEQ multiplex PCR; TCRdb's copy has only in-frame clones and leaves some out. The sample lists roughly 65,000 clones, approximately 93% seen once, with about 3% in the top ten. Sequencing used peripheral blood. These TCRs come from a man aged 65 to 85 with active COVID-19.

The chain links TRBV11-2 to TRBJ1-2; D is possibly TRBD1 (5 bases). V lost 6 bases to trimming and J lost 4 bases, with 12 bases between them. This CDR3 spans 13 amino acids. Germline-derived CDR1 and CDR2 are SGHAT and FQNNGV. This CDR3 is CASRPTGVYGYTF. The DNA for the CDR3 is TGTGCCAGCAGGCCCACAGGAGTCTATGGCTACACCTTC.

The rearrangement joins TRBV7-9 to TRBJ2-3; no firm D call. Germline V lookup: CDR1 SEHNR, CDR2 FQNEAQ (reference sequence). CDR3 length: 12 amino acids. Deletions cut 5 bases from V and 6 bases from J, with 9 bases between. This CDR3 is CASSATSDTQYF. CDR3 sequence (DNA): TGTGCCAGCAGCGCCACTTCGGATACGCAGTATTTT.